This T cell receptor (beta chain) was documented in a study of blood T cells in healthy people across ages. General observations from the study: Roughly linear age-related decline in beta diversity appeared, significant by age approximately 43. Higher diversity, along with more naive CD4+ cells, distinguished long-lived donors from aged donors. Expanded clonotype shifts may have been confounded, as the donors had an unknown CMV status.

A second PCR of 7 to 11 cycles used a sample-barcoded 5' primer and a J-beta primer mix. From the 5' RACE reads, TCRdb called clonotypes with MiXCR, one entry per CDR3 protein. The sample records hundreds of thousands of distinct CDR3 sequences, about 61% being singletons. Per germline, CDR1 LGHNA and CDR2 YSLEER. There are 14 residues in the CDR3. J lost 3 bases, V lost 0 bases, and 2 bases had no gene match. Researchers collected approximately 9.5 milliliters of peripheral blood from every single donor. This clonotype has only a few counts. No antigen is known for it. This chain joins TRBV4-3 and TRBJ2-7, with TRBD2 matching 7 bases. The clonotype comes from a man aged 40-49 years in good health. The sample comprised blood. The CDR3 DNA follows: TGCGCCAGCAGCCAAGATATAGCGGGCTACGAGCAGTACTTC. It is translated as CASSQDIAGYEQYF.